This TCR beta chain was found in a study of OX40 agonist ivuxolimab in advanced cancers. About the study as a whole: Ivuxolimab was a fully human IgG2 agonistic monoclonal antibody targeting the costimulatory receptor OX40 (CD134). Partial responses occurred in three dose-escalation patients: two with cutaneous melanoma and one with hepatocellular carcinoma. Intravenous ivuxolimab was administered to patients every 2 weeks at six dose levels: 0.01, 0.1, 0.3, 1.5, 3 and 10 mg/kg. The paper reports the monotherapy dose-escalation portion (N of about 56 patients) of the phase I ivuxolimab trial. Among the 50 to 55 dose-escalation patients, roughly 20 had hepatocellular carcinoma, 15 or so melanoma, 9 renal cell carcinoma and 9 head and neck cancer. Prior anti-PD-1, anti-PD-L1 or anti-CTLA-4 therapy was permitted, and approximately 42% of dose-escalation patients had received checkpoint inhibitors. The point of sequencing TCRbeta in the periphery was to test whether ivuxolimab changed TCR sequence diversity and drove clonal T-cell expansion. In the dose-escalation cohort, roughly 80% of patients were male, and the mean age was approximately 64 years, with a range of 23 to 79. Overall study outcomes, separate from this receptor: Low levels of normalized T-cell clonal expansion were also seen in some patients who did not respond. Antigen specificity was not determined for the clonally expanded peripheral T cells. In partial responders in the 0.1-3.0 mg/kg groups, normalized peripheral clonal expansion was found to be among the lowest, especially among CD8+ T cells. At doses from 0.1 to 3.0 mg/kg, clonal expansion was seen in both CD4+ and CD8+ blood T cells between baseline and week 6. After ivuxolimab, more expanded clones were found on average in CD8+ T cells than in CD4+ T cells.

Patients with a history of autoimmune disease or receiving systemic immunosuppression were excluded from the trial. Peripheral blood for TCR sequencing was collected from all dose cohorts at baseline, on cycle 4 day 1, and on cycle 7 day 1. Samples were obtained from an open-label, multicenter, first-in-human phase I dose-escalation trial of ivuxolimab. Adults with locally advanced or metastatic melanoma, renal cell carcinoma, hepatocellular carcinoma or head and neck squamous cell carcinoma were enrolled in the trial. CD4+ and CD8+ T cells were sorted separately from peripheral blood before TCR sequencing. For sequencing of the TCRbeta CDR3 region, genomic DNA was extracted from the sorted cells. TCRbeta CDR3 regions were sequenced using the immunoSEQ Assay. TCRdb retrieved this table from immuneACCESS and kept in-frame rearrangements only. Not all clones are present; in checked studies, unresolved V genes account for under half, and no reason is known for the remainder. Here the sample has tens of thousands of clones; 81% occur a single time. More than 3.5% of the sample is taken by the ten largest.

This clone was counted once. What this receptor recognizes is not known. Within one base of it there is no much larger clone, and no base qualities were kept. Per the germline V gene, MNHNS is the CDR1 and SASEGT is the CDR2. Trimming takes 7 bases off V and 6 bases off J; junction bases not matched to a gene: 9. The CDR3 has 14 amino acids, counting the end cysteine and phenylalanine. Only the CDR3 part of the read is kept: 42 bases, read in frame from the first base. Sequencing was performed on CD4+ or CD8+ T cells sorted from blood, taken in a trial of the OX40 agonist ivuxolimab. This sequence uses TRBV6-1 and TRBJ2-7, with 10 bases in between that match TRBD1. This clonotype originated in an adult with an advanced solid tumor such as melanoma, head and neck, liver or kidney cancer. The bases read TGTGCCAGCAATAGAGACAGGGGGCAGGGCGAGCAGTACTTC. This sequence encodes CASNRDRGQGEQYF.